This passage covers 24 T cell receptor beta chains from one sample sequenced in a study of CD8+CD57+ T cells in acquired aplastic anemia. Genomic DNA templated the TCR beta VDJ and CDR3 profiling. TCRdb analysed the reads with MiXCR anew, one entry per CDR3 protein. The sample lists 250,000 or so distinct CDR3 sequences; more than 40% were seen once. Patients included in sequencing had previously demonstrated CD8+CD57+ cell expansion by flow cytometry. The sequenced material came from sorted CD4+, CD8+, or CD8+CD57+ T cells (not recorded which) from PBMCs. The source of these receptors is a human donor with aplastic anemia.

This clonotype was found many times. The chain is built from TRBV7-9 and TRBJ2-7, with 8 bases identical to TRBD1. This CDR3 region has 16 residues. Germline V lookup: CDR1 SEHNR, CDR2 FQNEAQ (reference sequence). Trimming at V came to 5 bases and at J to 0 bases, leaving 9 bases not matched to a gene. CDR3 DNA sequence: TGTGCCAGCAGCCGCCAAGGACAGGGAAGCTCCTACGAGCAGTACTTC. Its translation is CASSRQGQGSSYEQYF.

V is TRBV20-1 and J is TRBJ2-5; 11 nucleotides line up with TRBD2. The CDR3 is 15 amino acids. The V gene end was trimmed by 1 base and the J gene end by 3 bases; junction bases not matched to a gene: 4. Germline values: CDR1 DFQATT, CDR2 SNEGSKA (reference sequence). CDR3 protein: CSARVLAGDKETQYF. DNA of the CDR3: TGCAGTGCTAGAGTACTAGCGGGGGACAAAGAGACCCAGTACTTC.

The CDR3: CASSVALGSTEAFF. For the CDR3, the DNA is TGTGCCAGCAGCGTAGCTTTGGGGAGTACTGAAGCTTTCTTT. The chain is built from TRBV9 and TRBJ1-1; D unclear. The germline V and J ends were trimmed by 0 bases and 5 bases, with 11 bases remaining between them. The germline CDR1 and CDR2 sequences are SGDLS and YYNGEE. The CDR3 covers 14 residues.

A remark on this clonotype: This could be a read error, since a much larger clone is one nucleotide away. The missing conserved phenylalanine or tryptophan at the end of this CDR3 makes a read error likely. The limits of the CDR3 on the DNA are not certain, so only TCRdb's listed CDR3 is given. The chain combines TRBV6-4 with TRBJ2-3; the table gives TRBD2 as D, unverified against the DNA. The CDR3 extends over 16 residues, inclusive of both ends. CDR1 and CDR2 from the germline V gene are MRHNA and SNTAGT. The CDR3 reads CASSDSPGDSGGFRYS.

The chain has TRBV19 and TRBJ2-2; D gene ambiguous. Germline V gene lookup returns CDR1 LNHDA and CDR2 SQIVND (reference sequence). The CDR3 is 11 residues long. V shed 3 bases and J shed 7 bases, with 3 bases lying between them. The CDR3 DNA sequence: TGTGCCAGTAGTATGGTCGGGGAGCTGTTTTTT. Protein product: CASSMVGELFF.

This chain links TRBV24-1 with TRBJ2-7, with 7 bases that match TRBD1. The CDR3 has 14 residues. Germline assignment: CDR1 KGHDR and CDR2 SFDVKD. The junction had 7 bases not matched to a gene; V was cut back by 5 bases and J by 4 bases. The DNA for the CDR3 is TGTGCCACCAGTGGTACAGGGGAGAGGTACGAGCAGTACTTC. Protein product: CATSGTGERYEQYF.

This clonotype was seen once. The DNA of the CDR3 is TGTGCCAGCAGTTCCGGGACAGGGTTTCAGCCCCAGCATTTT. Protein sequence: CASSSGTGFQPQHF. V is TRBV7-9 and J is TRBJ1-5, with TRBD1 matching over 9 bases. The CDR3 has 14 amino acids. Germline CDR1 reads SEHNR; CDR2 reads FQNEAQ (reference sequence). V lost 6 bases, J lost 6 bases, and 6 bases stayed unmatched.

V and J are TRBV7-3 and TRBJ2-3; 10 nucleotides match TRBD2. This CDR3 is built from 16 residues. Germline CDR1 SGHTA, CDR2 FQGTGA. The ends lost 4 bases at V and 2 bases at J; junction bases unmatched: 6. The CDR3 protein is CASSSLAGDYTDTQYF. Here the CDR3 DNA reads TGTGCCAGCAGCTCCCTAGCGGGAGATTACACAGATACGCAGTATTTT.

This clonotype was detected only once. The CDR3 is CASSEYDHTEAFF. The CDR3 DNA reads as TGTGCCAGCAGTGAATATGACCACACTGAAGCTTTCTTT. The chain couples TRBV25-1 to TRBJ1-1, with D hard to call. The CDR3 runs 13 residues. Trimming removed 0 bases at V and 3 bases at J, with 5 bases between. The V gene's germline CDR1 is MGHDK and CDR2 SYGVNS.

The chain is built from TRBV19 and TRBJ1-4; D gene ambiguous. The germline gives CDR1 LNHDA, CDR2 SQIVND (reference sequence). This CDR3 spans 14 amino acids. V lost 5 bases, J lost 6 bases, and 13 bases lay in between. CDR3 in amino acids: CASSWDPEHEKLFF. CDR3 DNA: TGTGCCAGTAGTTGGGATCCCGAGCATGAAAAACTGTTTTTT. The whole variable domain, remainder taken from reference TRBV19 and TRBJ1-4, is DGGITQSPKYLFRKEGQNVTLSCEQNLNHDAMYWYRQDPGQGLRLIYYSQIVNDFQKGDIAEGYSVSREKKESFPLTVTSAQKNPTAFYLCASSWDPEHEKLFFGSGTQLSVL.

This clonotype occurred a few times. A much bigger clone sits one base away, suggesting this may be a read error. The chain couples TRBV12-3 or TRBV12-4 to TRBJ1-2; TRBD1 is a possible D gene (5 bases). This CDR3 is built from 12 residues. Here the CDR3 reads CAGSRDDYGYTF. The CDR3 nucleotides are TGTGCCGGCAGTCGGGACGACTATGGCTACACCTTC.

This clonotype showed up many times. CDR3 DNA sequence: TGCGCCAGCAGCTCCCGGACAGAGGAACCTAACTATGGCTACACCTTC. Its protein product is CASSSRTEEPNYGYTF. The gene calls are TRBV5-1 and TRBJ1-2, with D possibly TRBD1 on 6 matching bases. The CDR3 spans 16 residues. The V end lost 3 bases, the J end lost 0 bases, and 15 bases lay between the germline ends. CDR1 SGHRS and CDR2 YFSETQ come from the germline V gene.

This chain joins TRBV20-1 and TRBJ1-1; D is uncertain. The CDR3 consists of 12 residues. CDR1 is DFQATT and CDR2 is SNEGSKA in the germline V gene (reference sequence). Deletions cut 0 bases from V and 10 bases from J, with 12 bases between. Here the CDR3 reads CSARDPLAGAFF. CDR3 in DNA: TGCAGTGCTAGAGATCCCCTAGCGGGAGCTTTCTTT.

The chain uses TRBV6-4 and TRBJ2-2; D is tentatively TRBD1 or TRBD2 (5 bases each). The CDR3 loop spans 14 amino acids. Germline CDR1 and CDR2: MRHNA and SNTAGT. The V gene lost 6 bases and the J gene lost 8 bases, with 16 bases spanning the gap. DNA of the CDR3: TGTGCCAGCAGAGCTCAGGGAGCAAAAGGGGAGCTGTTTTTT. Protein: CASRAQGAKGELFF.

The chain is built from TRBV20-1 and TRBJ2-7; 8 nucleotides align to TRBD2. The J segment lost 3 bases and the V segment lost 3 bases, leaving 7 bases of the junction unmatched. Germline V lookup: CDR1 DFQATT, CDR2 SNEGSKA (reference sequence). The CDR3 runs 14 residues. The CDR3 loop is CSASVTSGDYEQYF. For the CDR3, the DNA is TGCAGTGCTAGCGTTACTAGCGGAGACTACGAGCAGTACTTC.

The V and J genes are TRBV4-1 and TRBJ2-3, with D possibly TRBD2 on 6 matching bases. V was trimmed by 1 base and J by 11 bases, leaving 10 bases between them. The CDR3 contains 12 residues. Germline V gene sequence: CDR1 MGHRA, CDR2 YSYEKL. The CDR3 DNA is TGCGCCAGCAGCCAAGGACTAGGAGTGCAGTATTTT. Its translation: CASSQGLGVQYF.

This clonotype is a singleton in its sample. The chain uses TRBV12-3 or TRBV12-4 and TRBJ1-5; possible D gene TRBD1, 5 bases. V was cut by 3 bases and J by 1 base, with 10 bases left in between. This CDR3 is built from 15 residues. The CDR3 DNA reads as TGTGCCAGCAGTTTCGCAGGGTCGAGCAATCAGCCCCAGCATTTT. Its translation: CASSFAGSSNQPQHF.

This clonotype was recorded many times. The genes are TRBV30 and TRBJ2-7, with D possibly matching TRBD1 (5 bases). CDR3 length: 13 residues. In germline, CDR1 is GTSNPN, CDR2 SVGIG (reference sequence). Trimming shortened V by 4 bases and J by 5 bases, and 15 bases separated the two germline ends. The CDR3 protein is CAWNLVGAHEQYF. CDR3 bases: TGTGCCTGGAATTTGGTAGGGGCCCACGAGCAGTACTTC.

As to this clonotype: Mismatch with germline at one junction end may stem from a read error. This chain links TRBV7-9 with TRBJ2-1; D may correspond to TRBD1 or TRBD2 (7 bases each). This CDR3 spans 15 amino acids. From germline, CDR1 is SEHNR and CDR2 FQNEAQ (reference sequence). The CDR3 region is CASSFTGEGDNEQSF. For the CDR3, the DNA is TGTGCCAGCAGCTTCACAGGGGAGGGGGACAATGAGCAGTCCTTC.

The chain recombines TRBV9 with TRBJ2-5; D is unresolved. CDR3 size: 12 residues. CDR1 is SGDLS and CDR2 is YYNGEE in the germline V gene. V lost 4 bases and J 6 bases, leaving 10 bases between the germline ends. Here the CDR3 DNA reads TGTGCCAGCAGCTTGCGGTTGCAGACCCAGTACTTC. The encoded protein is CASSLRLQTQYF.

Details on this clonotype: This CDR3 is missing its conserved last phenylalanine or tryptophan, likely due to a read error. The DNA is left out, because the CDR3 cannot be placed on it with certainty; the CDR3 is given as TCRdb lists it. V gene TRBV4-2 combines with J gene TRBJ1-1. The CDR3 spans 8 residues, counting both ends. Germline V gives CDR1 LGHNA, CDR2 YNFKEQ. This CDR3 is CASSQDAL.

The V gene is TRBV19, the J gene TRBJ1-6; D remains ambiguous. Germline V lookup: CDR1 LNHDA, CDR2 SQIVND (reference sequence). The CDR3 is 15 residues long. V was shortened by 1 base and J by 9 bases, with 13 bases between the two germline ends. The CDR3, as DNA: TGTGCCAGTAGTATAGTTCGGACCGGAGGTTCACCCCTCCACTTT. It specifies CASSIVRTGGSPLHF.

The chain combines TRBV25-1 with TRBJ1-2; D is unclear. V was trimmed by 1 base and J by 4 bases, leaving 10 bases between them. Germline V CDR1 and CDR2: MGHDK, SYGVNS. The CDR3 is 14 residues long. The CDR3 sequence is CASSEFHATYGYTF. DNA of the CDR3: TGTGCCAGCAGTGAATTCCACGCTACCTATGGCTACACCTTC.

In this sample, this clonotype turned up many times. This sequence joins TRBV10-3 and TRBJ2-1; D is perhaps TRBD2 (6 bases). Germline V gives CDR1 ENHRY, CDR2 SYGVKD. With 0 bases removed from V and 4 bases from J, the gap between germline ends came to 19 bases. The CDR3 runs 18 residues. CDR3 nucleotides: TGTGCCATCAGTGAGTCTGGACTAACACGGAAATTTTACAATGAGCAGTTCTTC. Its protein is CAISESGLTRKFYNEQFF.